A single sample gave rise to the 17 T cell receptor beta chains below, sequenced in a study of T cell changes during pregnancy in multiple sclerosis (dated by TCRdb to about 2019). The library was prepared using the immunoSEQ multiplex PCR assay. This is the immuneACCESS table as TCRdb keeps it, with only in-frame sequences that have V and J called. A part of the clones is gone; compared with another copy, unresolved V genes explain less than half, and the rest is unexplained. Here the sample has 90,000 to 130,000 clones; more than 85% occur a single time. Of the sample, 1.5% is held by the ten largest clones. Sequencing used peripheral blood, obtained in the third trimester of pregnancy. These receptors all come from a female donor with multiple sclerosis, enrolled in a pregnancy study.

V gene TRBV28 combines with J gene TRBJ2-7; 14 bases map to TRBD2. Trimming removed 2 bases from V and 6 bases from J; junction bases left unmatched: 6. Germline V gene lookup returns CDR1 MDHEN and CDR2 SYDVKM. The CDR3 extends over 16 amino acids. This chain's CDR3 is CASSLNGLAGGSEQYF. For the CDR3, the DNA is TGTGCCAGCAGTTTAAACGGACTAGCGGGAGGAAGCGAGCAGTACTTC. The entire variable domain, with the rest obtained from reference TRBV28 and TRBJ2-7, is as follows: DVKVTQSSRYLVKRTGEKVFLECVQDMDHENMFWYRQDPGLGLRLIYFSYDVKMKEKGDIPEGYSVSREKKERFSLILESASTNQTSMYLCASSLNGLAGGSEQYFGPGTRLTVT.

Details on this clone: Relative to the germline gene, one junction end is altered; a read error may explain this. The V gene is TRBV7-3, the J gene TRBJ1-3, with 7 bases that match TRBD1. Germline CDR1 and CDR2: SGHTA and FQGTGA. The CDR3 totals 14 residues. DNA of the CDR3: TGTGCCAGCAGCCTAACAGGGGCTGGAAACACCATATATTTT. Protein sequence: CASSLTGAGNTIYF.

Worth noting for this clone: The sample carries other DNA sequences with the same CDR3. The CDR3 DNA is TGTGCCAGCAGCCCAACAGGGCTGAACACTGAAGCTTTCTTT. This codes for CASSPTGLNTEAFF. The chain employs TRBV7-6 and TRBJ1-1; the D gene is possibly TRBD1 (6 bases). The CDR3 spans 14 residues. Trimming removed 5 bases at V and 0 bases at J, with 10 bases between. Per germline, CDR1 SGHVS and CDR2 FNYEAQ.

This clone showed up just once. The chain employs TRBV27 and TRBJ2-1; 10 nucleotides agree with TRBD2. Trimming took 5 bases from V and 6 from J; bases not matched to a gene: 10. CDR1 is MNHEY and CDR2 is SMNVEV in the germline V gene (reference sequence). CDR3 size: 16 residues. CDR3 nucleotide sequence: TGTGCCAGCAGTCCTCGCTCCAGCGGGGGGGCCAATGAGCAGTTCTTC. It encodes CASSPRSSGGANEQFF.

The chain employs TRBV13 and TRBJ2-7; weak D call: TRBD1 (6 bases). Germline-derived CDR1 and CDR2 are PRHDT and FYEKMQ (reference sequence). The germline V and J ends were trimmed by 2 bases and 5 bases, with 13 bases remaining between them. The CDR3 extends over 14 amino acids. The CDR3 DNA follows: TGTGCCAGCAGCTTAAGACAGGACTTCGACGAGCAGTACTTC. It yields the protein CASSLRQDFDEQYF. The full variable domain, with the rest looked up from reference TRBV13 and TRBJ2-7, is AAGVIQSPRHLIKEKRETATLKCYPIPRHDTVYWYQQGPGQDPQFLISFYEKMQSDKGSIPDRFSAQQFSDYHSELNMSSLELGDSALYFCASSLRQDFDEQYFGPGTRLTVT.

The chain recombines TRBV6-6 with TRBJ1-1; 7 nucleotides match TRBD1. CDR1 and CDR2 (germline): MNHNY, SVGAGI (reference sequence). The J segment lost 11 bases and the V segment lost 5 bases, leaving 17 bases of the junction unmatched. This CDR3 comprises 15 residues. The DNA for the CDR3 is TGTGCCAGCAGTCCCCAGACAGGGAGCGCCGCGGAGGCTTTCTTT. As protein: CASSPQTGSAAEAFF.

This clone was seen a single time. The chain has TRBV5-1 and TRBJ2-3, with 12 bases identical to TRBD2. Germline loops: CDR1 SGHRS, CDR2 YFSETQ. The CDR3 consists of 16 residues. V was clipped by 4 bases and J by 4 bases; unmatched bases: 7. CDR3 DNA: TGCGCCAGCAGCACCTCTAGCGGGAGGGCCGCAGATACGCAGTATTTT. It specifies CASSTSSGRAADTQYF.

The rearrangement links TRBV6-5 to TRBJ1-1, with no clear D. The germline V gene encodes CDR1 MNHEY and CDR2 SVGAGI. This CDR3 region has 14 residues. V shed 6 bases and J shed 7 bases, with 18 bases lying between them. The CDR3 loop is CASSPNARRSEAFF. The CDR3 DNA follows: TGTGCCAGCAGCCCCAACGCTAGACGGAGTGAAGCTTTCTTT.

The chain couples TRBV15 to TRBJ2-3; 9 bases line up with TRBD2. This CDR3 region has 18 residues. Germline-derived CDR1 and CDR2 are LNHNV and YYDKDF (reference sequence). Unmatched junction bases numbered 11, after V lost 0 bases and J lost 4 bases. The DNA of the CDR3 is TGTGCCACCAGCAGAGATATCCCCTGGCGGGGGGGACCAGATACGCAGTATTTT. This sequence encodes CATSRDIPWRGGPDTQYF. The entire variable domain, with the rest obtained from reference TRBV15 and TRBJ2-3, is as follows: DAMVIQNPRYQVTQFGKPVTLSCSQTLNHNVMYWYQQKSSQAPKLLFHYYDKDFNNEADTPDNFQSRRPNTSFCFLDIRSPGLGDTAMYLCATSRDIPWRGGPDTQYFGPGTRLTVL.

The gene calls are TRBV11-2 and TRBJ1-5; D may be TRBD1 (6 bases). This CDR3 is built from 16 residues. V gave up 5 bases and J gave up 3 bases, with 17 bases separating them. Germline V CDR1 and CDR2: SGHAT, FQNNGV. The CDR3: CASSPEPGTINQPQHF. The CDR3 DNA sequence: TGTGCCAGCAGCCCCGAACCCGGGACAATCAATCAGCCCCAGCATTTT.

The chain couples TRBV5-1 to TRBJ1-1; tentative D call: TRBD1 (5 bases). Deletions cut 4 bases from V and 2 bases from J, with 12 bases between. The CDR3 totals 14 residues. CDR1 is SGHRS, CDR2 YFSETQ, per germline. The CDR3 sequence is CASSPTGGNTEAFF. DNA of the CDR3: TGCGCCAGCAGCCCGACCGGGGGAAACACTGAAGCTTTCTTT.

The CDR3 loop is CAWTKGASYEQYF. The CDR3 DNA reads TGTGCCTGGACAAAGGGGGCTAGTTACGAGCAGTACTTC. The chain is built from TRBV30 and TRBJ2-7; 7 positions agree with TRBD1. Germline V gene data show CDR1 as GTSNPN and CDR2 as SVGIG (reference sequence). The V gene end was trimmed by 4 bases and the J gene end by 4 bases; junction bases not matched to a gene: 7. This CDR3 is built from 13 residues.

The chain joins TRBV18 to TRBJ1-5, with D tentatively TRBD1 (5 bases). The CDR3 contains 16 residues. V was cut by 3 bases and J by 7 bases, with 19 bases left in between. Germline V gene sequence: CDR1 KGHSH, CDR2 LQKENI. The DNA for the CDR3 is TGTGCCAGCTCACCGGGACCCCGGAGGGTCGGCCAGCCCCAGCATTTT. This encodes CASSPGPRRVGQPQHF.

The chain employs TRBV28 and TRBJ1-5, with 9 bases matching TRBD1. The CDR3 covers 13 residues. Germline CDR1 MDHEN, CDR2 SYDVKM. Unmatched junction bases numbered 4, after V lost 6 bases and J lost 7 bases. The chain's CDR3 is CASSITGGQPQHF. The CDR3 region has the DNA TGTGCCAGCAGCATAACAGGGGGCCAGCCCCAGCATTTT. Looking up the rest from reference TRBV28 and TRBJ1-5 gives the full variable domain: DVKVTQSSRYLVKRTGEKVFLECVQDMDHENMFWYRQDPGLGLRLIYFSYDVKMKEKGDIPEGYSVSREKKERFSLILESASTNQTSMYLCASSITGGQPQHFGDGTRLSIL.

J is TRBJ1-5 and V is TRBV27; D may be TRBD1 (5 bases). Trimming shortened V by 4 bases and J by 2 bases, and 18 bases separated the two germline ends. This CDR3 is built from 17 residues. CDR1 and CDR2 (germline): MNHEY, SMNVEV (reference sequence). This CDR3 reads CASSSPGGVGGNQPQHF. CDR3 sequence (DNA): TGTGCCAGCAGTTCCCCGGGGGGGGTTGGGGGCAATCAGCCCCAGCATTTT.

The V gene is TRBV27, the J gene TRBJ2-1; tentative D call: TRBD1 (6 bases). The CDR3 is 15 amino acids. Germline-derived CDR1 and CDR2 are MNHEY and SMNVEV (reference sequence). V was pared by 4 bases and J by 1 base, with 11 bases between. CDR3 in amino acids: CASSSGTSSYNEQFF. The CDR3, as DNA: TGTGCCAGCAGTTCGGGGACAAGTTCCTACAATGAGCAGTTCTTC.

The genes are TRBV5-8 and TRBJ2-3; D is unclear. V lost 0 bases to trimming and J lost 8 bases, with 10 bases between them. Germline loops: CDR1 SGHTS, CDR2 YDEGEE. This CDR3 is built from 13 residues. CDR3 loop: CASSLGTAGTQYF. The CDR3 nucleotides read TGTGCCAGCAGCTTGGGTACAGCAGGTACGCAGTATTTT.